Each of the 20 T cell receptor beta chains below was sequenced from the same sample in a study of spatial heterogeneity in lung cancer. TCRdb independently ran MiXCR on the 5' RACE reads; one entry per CDR3 protein. The sample records roughly 4,600 distinct CDR3 sequences, around 20% being singletons. This sample's time point: sample taken at primary tumor resection. Sequencing of whole RNA from tumor, nontumor lung or frozen PBMC involved no sorting. The specimen was normal lung tissue next to the tumor, collected at surgery. These receptors originate from a male donor with early-stage non-small cell lung cancer.

A few counts support this clonotype. This sequence joins TRBV2 and TRBJ1-1; TRBD1 aligns across 7 bases. The V gene's germline CDR1 is SNHLY and CDR2 FYNNEI. This CDR3 contains 12 residues. J was trimmed by 2 bases and V by 8 bases; bases with no gene match: 2. CDR3 amino acids: CASRQGNTEAFF. CDR3 DNA sequence: TGTGCCAGCCGACAGGGAAACACTGAAGCTTTCTTT.

This clonotype is categorized as medium-sized. CDR3 sequence: CAITSGSGGDTQYF. CDR3 nucleotides: TGTGCCATCACAAGCGGGAGCGGGGGAGATACGCAGTATTTT. The chain is built from TRBV10-3 and TRBJ2-3, with 8 bases lining up with TRBD2. CDR3 length equals 14 residues. Per germline, CDR1 ENHRY and CDR2 SYGVKD. V lost 7 bases, J lost 5 bases, and 8 bases stayed unmatched.

This clonotype showed up many times. The V and J genes are TRBV20-1 and TRBJ1-1, with 8 bases identical to TRBD1. CDR3 length equals 14 residues. Per the germline V gene, CDR1 is DFQATT and CDR2 is SNEGSKA (reference sequence). After removal of 2 bases from V and 1 base from J, the junction contained 3 bases not matched to a gene. The DNA for the CDR3 is TGCAGTGCTAGACAAGACAGGGGGAACACTGAAGCTTTCTTT. Amino acid sequence: CSARQDRGNTEAFF.

In its sample, this clonotype ranks as medium-sized (0.01 to 0.1%). The rearrangement links TRBV4-2 to TRBJ2-1; 10 bases are a match to TRBD2. CDR3 length: 15 amino acids. V trimming: 2 bases; J trimming: 4 bases; junction bases outside the gene matches: 2. Per the germline V gene, CDR1 is LGHNA and CDR2 is YNFKEQ. The CDR3 nucleotides are TGTGCCAGCAGCCAAAAACTAGCGGGGTACAATGAGCAGTTCTTC. It encodes CASSQKLAGYNEQFF.

This clonotype is labeled medium-sized. CDR3 residues: CASSSSAGGELFF. The CDR3 nucleotides are TGTGCCAGCAGTTCCAGCGCTGGCGGGGAGCTGTTTTTT. The rearrangement joins TRBV6-2 or TRBV6-3 to TRBJ2-2; D ambiguous. The CDR3 totals 13 residues. The V and J ends lost 4 bases and 7 bases respectively, with 10 bases between them. CDR1 and CDR2 from the germline V gene are MNHEY and SVGEGT.

Judged by abundance, this clonotype is medium-sized. The chain joins TRBV3-1 to TRBJ1-6; perhaps TRBD1 as D (6 bases). The germline CDR1 and CDR2 sequences are LGHDT and YNNKEL (reference sequence). This CDR3 is built from 14 residues. V lost 2 bases to trimming and J lost 7 bases, with 9 bases between them. DNA for the CDR3: TGTGCCAGCAGCCAATTACAGGGAAATTCACCCCTCCACTTT. It yields the protein CASSQLQGNSPLHF.

This clonotype is classed as medium-sized. The gene calls are TRBV20-1 and TRBJ2-2, with a possible D match to TRBD2 (7 bases). CDR1 and CDR2 (germline): DFQATT, SNEGSKA (reference sequence). V was trimmed by 6 bases and J by 2 bases, leaving 16 bases between them. The CDR3 covers 15 residues. The CDR3 nucleotides read TGCAGTGCAGAACAGGGCGGGAGCAACACCGGGGAGCTGTTTTTT. Amino acids: CSAEQGGSNTGELFF.

Only a few counts were recorded for this clonotype. The gene calls are TRBV9 and TRBJ2-2; TRBD1 matches 12 bases. Germline CDR1 reads SGDLS; CDR2 reads YYNGEE. Germline trimming cut 4 bases from V and 7 bases from J; bases unmatched to any gene: 5. CDR3 length equals 15 residues. This chain's CDR3 is CASSRWDRGHGELFF. CDR3 bases: TGTGCCAGCAGCAGATGGGACAGGGGGCACGGGGAGCTGTTTTTT.

By sample fraction, this clonotype is medium-sized (0.01 to 0.1%). The gene calls are TRBV2 and TRBJ2-5, with D hard to call. Germline V gives CDR1 SNHLY, CDR2 FYNNEI. The ends were cut back, 3 bases at V and 2 bases at J, with 10 bases in the middle. The CDR3 sequence is 14 residues long. The CDR3 bases are TGTGCCAGCAGTGATAGGGCAGATCAAGAGACCCAGTACTTC. It is translated as CASSDRADQETQYF.

This clonotype was observed at least ten times. The junction shows a germline mismatch at one end, possibly a read error. This rearrangement joins TRBV7-2 to TRBJ2-7; TRBD2 matches at 7 bases. The CDR3 length is 12 residues. Germline lookup yields CDR1 SGHTA and CDR2 FQGNSA. In DNA, the CDR3 is TGTGCCAGCAGCCAAACCTCGACTAGCTACATATTC. It translates to CASSQTSTSYIF.

This clonotype is labeled medium-sized. The chain joins TRBV7-2 to TRBJ2-3; the match to TRBD1 covers 10 bases. After removal of 3 bases from V and 5 bases from J, the junction contained 5 bases not matched to a gene. Germline CDR1 SGHTA, CDR2 FQGNSA. This CDR3 has 15 residues. The CDR3 DNA follows: TGTGCCAGCAGCTTTGACAGGGGGCAAGTAGATACGCAGTATTTT. It yields the protein CASSFDRGQVDTQYF.

This clonotype was seen many times. The chain recombines TRBV23-1 with TRBJ2-1; D is ambiguous. TRBV23-1 is placed among ORFs of uncertain function. Trimming left V 4 bases short and J 7 bases short, with 23 bases between. The CDR3 is 17 residues long. The CDR3 DNA follows: TGCGCCAGCAGTCTCACCCCTCGGACCTTGGTGGGGAATGAGCAGTTCTTC. It codes for CASSLTPRTLVGNEQFF.

CDR3 nucleotides: TGCGCCAGGGAAAGGCGGACCCAGTACTTC. It is translated as CARERRTQYF. The genes are TRBV23-1 and TRBJ2-5; D not certain. TRBV23-1 is noted as an ORF with a role that remains uncertain. The V end was cut by 9 bases, the J end by 7 bases, with 9 bases between. The CDR3 covers 10 residues.

V gene TRBV18 combines with J gene TRBJ2-1, with D perhaps given as TRBD1 or TRBD2 (6 bases each). CDR1 KGHSH and CDR2 LQKENI come from the germline V gene. V lost 4 bases and J lost 10, with 14 bases in between. The CDR3 spans 13 residues. CDR3: CASSRKGGREQFF. Written as DNA, the CDR3 is TGTGCCAGCTCACGAAAAGGGGGGCGAGAGCAGTTCTTC.

This clonotype is medium-sized (0.01 to 0.1%) in the sample. This chain uses TRBV10-3 with TRBJ2-7, with D unresolved. Germline CDR1 is ENHRY and CDR2 is SYGVKD. Trimming stripped 3 bases from V and 3 bases from J, with 9 bases between. The CDR3 extends over 13 amino acids. The CDR3 DNA reads as TGTGCCATCAGTGAACCCGGCGACTACGAGCAGTACTTC. Its translation is CAISEPGDYEQYF.

This clonotype is judged medium-sized. The rearrangement joins TRBV12-3 or TRBV12-4 to TRBJ1-5; D uncertain. The CDR3 totals 16 residues. The V end was cut by 5 bases, the J end by 0 bases, with 14 bases between. The CDR3 loop reads CASSPTRLSSNQPQHF. The CDR3 DNA follows: TGTGCCAGCAGTCCGACTCGGTTGAGTAGCAATCAGCCCCAGCATTTT.

This clonotype has more than one count but fewer than ten. The V call is TRBV7-2, the J call TRBJ2-5; the D is unclear. The V end lost 1 base, the J end lost 2 bases, and 8 bases lay between the germline ends. The CDR3 is 14 amino acids. CDR1 and CDR2 (germline): SGHTA, FQGNSA. The DNA of the CDR3 is TGTGCCAGCAGCTTAGGATCGCAACAAGAGACCCAGTACTTC. Its translation: CASSLGSQQETQYF.

The sample holds a few counts of this clonotype. The chain links TRBV5-1 to TRBJ2-1, with 7 bases that match TRBD1. Germline CDR1 and CDR2: SGHRS and YFSETQ. This CDR3 comprises 14 residues. V lost 5 bases, J lost 8 bases, and 10 bases stayed unmatched. Here the CDR3 reads CASRKGQPLDEQFF. CDR3 bases: TGCGCCAGCAGGAAGGGACAGCCTTTGGATGAGCAGTTCTTC.

By proportion, this clonotype is medium-sized (0.01 to 0.1%). V and J are TRBV2 and TRBJ2-5; D call uncertain. The CDR3 consists of 12 residues. In germline, CDR1 is SNHLY, CDR2 FYNNEI. The V end lost 4 bases, the J end lost 2 bases, and 5 bases lay between the germline ends. This CDR3 is CASSVSQETQYF. CDR3 DNA: TGTGCCAGCAGTGTCAGTCAAGAGACCCAGTACTTC.

This clonotype is medium-sized. The chain has TRBV15 and TRBJ2-3; D may match TRBD1 or TRBD2 (5 bases each). The CDR3 sequence is 13 residues long. From germline, CDR1 is LNHNV and CDR2 YYDKDF (reference sequence). The V end lost 9 bases, the J end lost 1 base, and 11 bases lay between the germline ends. The CDR3 bases are TGTGCCACGGGGCGAGGGGGCACAGATACGCAGTATTTT. Its protein is CATGRGGTDTQYF.